A single sample is the source of the 27 T cell receptor beta chains below, sequenced in a study of blood T cell repertoires in COVID-19. The data were produced by immunoSEQ multiplex PCR, yet TCRdb's version contains in-frame clones alone and is incomplete. This sample has around 300,000 clones; 90% occur once, and the top ten carry roughly 6%. The sample taken for sequencing was peripheral blood. These TCRs come from a woman aged 50 to 60 with COVID-19, enrolled during active disease.

The rearrangement uses TRBV14 and TRBJ2-7; D gene uncertain. Germline V gene data show CDR1 as SGHDN and CDR2 as FVKESK. The CDR3 length is 16 residues. V lost 2 bases to trimming and J lost 0 bases, with 14 bases between them. CDR3 sequence (DNA): TGTGCCAGCAGCCAACCAGGTCGGCAGAGCTCCTACGAGCAGTACTTC. This encodes CASSQPGRQSSYEQYF.

The V call is TRBV7-6, the J call TRBJ1-2; no clear D gene. Germline loops: CDR1 SGHVS, CDR2 FNYEAQ. Trimming cost V 1 base and J 11 bases, with 11 bases left between them. CDR3 length equals 12 residues. The CDR3 DNA sequence: TGTGCCAGCAGCTTAGGGTCAACAAGTTACACCTTC. Amino acid sequence: CASSLGSTSYTF.

The genes are TRBV5-1 and TRBJ1-1; D not resolved. The CDR3 has 15 amino acids. The V and J ends lost 0 bases and 6 bases respectively, with 15 bases between them. Germline values: CDR1 SGHRS, CDR2 YFSETQ. The CDR3 spells CASSLGPGSNAEAFF. CDR3 DNA sequence: TGCGCCAGCAGCTTGGGTCCGGGGTCGAATGCTGAAGCTTTCTTT.

The V gene is TRBV30, the J gene TRBJ2-7; 9 nucleotides line up with TRBD1. Germline lookup yields CDR1 GTSNPN and CDR2 SVGIG (reference sequence). The ends lost 5 bases at V and 2 bases at J; junction bases unmatched: 7. The CDR3 consists of 14 residues. The CDR3 here is CAWSAGTGTYEQYF. The CDR3 nucleotides read TGTGCCTGGTCCGCCGGGACAGGGACCTACGAGCAGTACTTC.

The rearrangement joins TRBV6-2 or TRBV6-3 to TRBJ1-6, with D possibly TRBD1 on 5 matching bases. CDR3 length: 17 residues. The V gene lost 6 bases and the J gene lost 0 bases, with 15 bases spanning the gap. Germline lookup yields CDR1 MNHEY and CDR2 SVGEGT. The CDR3 spells CASSPTRASSYNSPLHF. The CDR3 DNA reads TGTGCCAGCAGCCCTACCAGGGCAAGCTCCTATAATTCACCCCTCCACTTT.

The rearrangement uses TRBV4-1 and TRBJ2-7; 8 nucleotides agree with TRBD1. The CDR3 has 20 amino acids. V lost 0 bases and J lost 0; bases outside the gene matches: 16. Germline assignment: CDR1 MGHRA and CDR2 YSYEKL. CDR3 protein: CASSQERSQGASFYSYEQYF. The DNA of the CDR3 is TGCGCCAGCAGCCAAGAAAGGAGCCAGGGGGCCTCGTTCTACTCCTACGAGCAGTACTTC.

The CDR3 spells CASSVGLAMVTDTQYF. CDR3 in DNA: TGTGCCAGCAGCGTAGGACTAGCGATGGTCACAGATACGCAGTATTTT. The genes are TRBV9 and TRBJ2-3; 8 positions match TRBD2. With V trimmed by 0 bases and J by 2 bases, 5 bases remained unmatched. CDR3 size: 16 residues. Looked up from germline, CDR1 is SGDLS and CDR2 is YYNGEE.

This chain joins TRBV11-3 and TRBJ2-5; 12 bases align to TRBD2. Germline V lookup: CDR1 SGHNT, CDR2 YENEEA. This CDR3 is 17 amino acids long. J was trimmed by 5 bases and V by 5 bases; bases with no gene match: 12. As DNA, the CDR3 is TGTGCCAGCAGCCTGGGACTAGCGGGCCAGGGCCTGGAGACCCAGTACTTC. Its protein product is CASSLGLAGQGLETQYF. Filled out from reference TRBV11-3 and TRBJ2-5, the complete variable domain reads EAGVVQSPRYKIIEKKQPVAFWCNPISGHNTLYWYLQNLGQGPELLIRYENEEAVDDSQLPKDRFSAERLKGVDSTLKIQPAELGDSAVYLCASSLGLAGQGLETQYFGPGTRLLVL.

The chain recombines TRBV5-6 with TRBJ1-5; possible D gene TRBD1, 5 bases. This CDR3 comprises 15 residues. V lost 4 bases and J lost 2, with 13 bases in between. The germline V gene has CDR1 SGHDT and CDR2 YYEEEE. The CDR3, as DNA: TGTGCCAGCAGCACCAGGTGGGGCGGCAATCAGCCCCAGCATTTT. Its translation: CASSTRWGGNQPQHF.

This clone was recorded a few times. This chain uses TRBV5-4 with TRBJ2-2; 10 bases line up with TRBD2. The junction had 8 bases not matched to a gene; V was cut back by 0 bases and J by 3 bases. CDR1 and CDR2 (germline): SGHNT, YYREEE (reference sequence). The CDR3 has 18 amino acids. CDR3 protein: CASSLGLAGVGYTGELFF. CDR3 bases: TGTGCCAGCAGCTTGGGTCTAGCGGGAGTAGGTTACACCGGGGAGCTGTTTTTT.

The genes are TRBV30 and TRBJ2-3, with 8 bases that match TRBD2. The germline gives CDR1 GTSNPN, CDR2 SVGIG (reference sequence). Trimming at V came to 2 bases and at J to 5 bases, leaving 9 bases not matched to a gene. The CDR3 has 15 amino acids. Here the CDR3 DNA reads TGTGCCTGGAGTCGGACGGGAGGGGGGGGAGATACGCAGTATTTT. Translating it yields CAWSRTGGGGDTQYF.

About this clone itself: A read error may account for a junction end that differs from germline. V usage is TRBV4-2 and J usage is TRBJ1-4; D not certain. Germline-derived CDR1 and CDR2 are LGHNA and YNFKEQ. CDR3 length: 17 residues. The CDR3 is CASSHGLDDSTNEKLFF. CDR3 coding DNA: TGTGCCAGCAGCCACGGGTTAGATGATTCAACTAATGAAAAGCTGTTTTTT.

The CDR3 DNA follows: TGTGCCAGCAGCTTAGTGGTAGGACTAGCGGGAGTAGGAGAGACCCAGTACTTC. Translating gives CASSLVVGLAGVGETQYF. The chain carries TRBV11-3 and TRBJ2-5; the match to TRBD2 covers 13 bases. The germline gives CDR1 SGHNT, CDR2 YENEEA. CDR3 length: 18 residues. With V trimmed by 1 base and J by 4 bases, 9 bases remained unmatched.

The chain joins TRBV5-4 to TRBJ2-1; 9 bases are shared with TRBD2. V shed 2 bases and J 2 bases; nucleotides not matched to a gene: 5. CDR1 and CDR2 from the germline V gene are SGHNT and YYREEE (reference sequence). CDR3 length equals 16 residues. CDR3 DNA: TGTGCCAGCAGCTTTAGCGGGAGAGGGGCCTACAATGAGCAGTTCTTC. Protein: CASSFSGRGAYNEQFF.

The rearrangement uses TRBV7-8 and TRBJ2-2; TRBD2 matches at 9 bases. V trimming: 7 bases; J trimming: 4 bases; junction bases outside the gene matches: 10. The CDR3 runs 16 residues. Germline V CDR1 and CDR2: SGHVS, FQNEAQ. This chain's CDR3 is CASTFLAGAGTGELFF. The CDR3 nucleotides read TGTGCCAGCACCTTTTTAGCGGGAGCGGGCACCGGGGAGCTGTTTTTT.

The CDR3 nucleotides are TGTGCCAGCAGCCGGACTAGCGGAGGGGGGGAGACCCAGTACTTC. This sequence encodes CASSRTSGGGETQYF. The genes are TRBV5-4 and TRBJ2-5; 10 bases align to TRBD2. Looked up from germline, CDR1 is SGHNT and CDR2 is YYREEE (reference sequence). V gave up 4 bases and J gave up 5 bases; unmatched junction bases: 8. The CDR3 is 15 amino acids.

The chain joins TRBV30 to TRBJ1-1; weak D call: TRBD1 (6 bases). This CDR3 region has 15 residues. CDR1 GTSNPN and CDR2 SVGIG come from the germline V gene (reference sequence). Trimming took 3 bases from V and 7 from J, leaving 21 bases between them. CDR3 amino acids: CAWSDGRQVGVEAFF. In DNA, the CDR3 is TGTGCCTGGAGCGACGGAAGACAGGTTGGGGTTGAAGCTTTCTTT.

V usage is TRBV24-1 and J usage is TRBJ2-5; 7 bases are shared with TRBD1. Germline values: CDR1 KGHDR, CDR2 SFDVKD. The trim removed 3 bases at V and 2 bases at J, leaving 8 bases unmatched. The CDR3 extends over 16 amino acids. The DNA of the CDR3 is TGTGCCACCAGTGATGCCGGGGACAGCAGACAAGAGACCCAGTACTTC. Protein product: CATSDAGDSRQETQYF.

This clone was counted a single time. The chain couples TRBV14 to TRBJ1-4, with no clear D. Germline lookup yields CDR1 SGHDN and CDR2 FVKESK. CDR3 length equals 15 residues. Deletions cut 4 bases from V and 8 bases from J, with 17 bases between. CDR3 amino acids: CASSPPAAWKEKLFF. Here the CDR3 DNA reads TGTGCCAGCAGCCCCCCGGCGGCGTGGAAAGAAAAACTGTTTTTT.

This clone turned up a few times. V gene TRBV18 combines with J gene TRBJ2-7; TRBD1 aligns across 7 bases. V was clipped by 0 bases and J by 2 bases; unmatched bases: 4. Germline CDR1 reads KGHSH; CDR2 reads LQKENI. This CDR3 has 15 residues. The CDR3 DNA sequence: TGTGCCAGCTCACCACCCGGGACAGTAACCTACGAGCAGTACTTC. Protein sequence: CASSPPGTVTYEQYF.

The chain employs TRBV11-2 and TRBJ2-1; D gene unclear. The CDR3 consists of 14 residues. Trimming took off 8 bases at V and 0 bases at J, with 11 bases between the two ends. Germline V gene lookup returns CDR1 SGHAT and CDR2 FQNNGV. The CDR3 is CASALSSSYNEQFF. In DNA form, the CDR3 reads TGTGCCAGCGCACTTTCAAGCTCCTACAATGAGCAGTTCTTC. Using reference TRBV11-2 and TRBJ2-1 for the parts outside the CDR3, the full variable domain is EAGVAQSPRYKIIEKRQSVAFWCNPISGHATLYWYQQILGQGPKLLIQFQNNGVVDDSQLPKDRFSAERLKGVDSTLKIQPAKLEDSAVYLCASALSSSYNEQFFGPGTRLTVL.

The chain recombines TRBV24-1 with TRBJ2-1; 12 bases match TRBD2. Trimming took 8 bases from V and 1 from J; bases not matched to a gene: 5. Germline CDR1 and CDR2: KGHDR and SFDVKD. This CDR3 spans 16 amino acids. In DNA form, the CDR3 reads TGTGCCACCATGACTAGCGGGAGTAAGTCCTACAATGAGCAGTTCTTC. Translated, it gives CATMTSGSKSYNEQFF.

The chain's CDR3 is CASSLQGYGSPLHF. DNA of the CDR3: TGTGCCAGCAGCCTCCAGGGTTATGGTTCACCCCTCCACTTT. The V and J genes are TRBV3-1 (or the pseudogene TRBV3-2) and TRBJ1-6, with D maybe TRBD1 (5 bases). This CDR3 has 14 amino acids. The germline V and J ends were trimmed by 4 bases and 9 bases, with 13 bases remaining between them. Germline V CDR1 and CDR2: LGHDT, YNNKEL (reference sequence).

This clone showed up just a few times. The chain couples TRBV7-2 to TRBJ2-2; 11 positions agree with TRBD1. The ends lost 5 bases at V and 0 bases at J; junction bases unmatched: 2. CDR3 length equals 16 residues. Germline V gene data show CDR1 as SGHTA and CDR2 as FQGNSA. The CDR3 spells CASSGQGASNTGELFF. As DNA, the CDR3 is TGTGCCAGCAGCGGACAGGGGGCTTCGAACACCGGGGAGCTGTTTTTT.

This chain links TRBV11-2 with TRBJ2-7; TRBD2 matches 10 bases. Trimming removed 2 bases from V and 2 bases from J; junction bases left unmatched: 3. The CDR3 consists of 15 residues. Germline V gene sequence: CDR1 SGHAT, CDR2 FQNNGV. CDR3: CASSLKLAGPYEQYF. CDR3 coding DNA: TGTGCCAGCAGCTTAAAACTAGCGGGGCCCTACGAGCAGTACTTC.

This rearrangement joins TRBV19 to TRBJ2-7; 10 nucleotides match TRBD1. After removal of 5 bases from V and 1 base from J, the junction contained 8 bases not matched to a gene. CDR1 and CDR2 from the germline V gene are LNHDA and SQIVND (reference sequence). The length of the CDR3 is 16 residues. CDR3 in amino acids: CASSVFWTGGSYEQYF. In DNA, the CDR3 is TGTGCCAGTAGTGTCTTCTGGACAGGGGGTTCCTACGAGCAGTACTTC.

This chain links TRBV18 with TRBJ1-2; 7 nucleotides match TRBD1. V trimming: 4 bases; J trimming: 2 bases; junction bases outside the gene matches: 10. The CDR3 is 16 residues long. Germline V gene lookup returns CDR1 KGHSH and CDR2 LQKENI. Here the CDR3 reads CASSRLQQQGNYGYTF. CDR3 in DNA: TGTGCCAGCTCACGCCTACAACAACAGGGGAACTATGGCTACACCTTC.